These T cell receptor beta chains were read from a single sample in a study of PD-L1 blockade in urothelial cancer. Sequencing was performed with immunoSEQ multiplex PCR; in TCRdb, only in-frame clones are kept and a portion is missing. The repertoire consists of approximately 48,000 clones, with 70% to 90% occurring once and the leading ten covering 14% to 15%. Source: PBMCs, taken around atezolizumab (anti-PD-L1) treatment. The receptors come from a woman aged 55-75 years with urothelial cancer. Each CDR3 is given with its conserved first and last residue. Each record gives: J gene, D gene, V gene, clone size, CDR3 protein, CDR3 DNA. The D gene is left open where the match is weak. Part of the rows lack a size; the others show once, few, many or a class for expanded clones.

TRBJ1-1 | - | TRBV10-3 | - | CAISAQVPTEAFF | TGTGCCATCAGTGCCCAGGTACCGACTGAAGCTTTCTTT
TRBJ2-2 | TRBD2 | TRBV10-2 | - | CASSEPGGTGELFF | TGCGCCAGCAGTGAACCGGGAGGCACCGGGGAGCTGTTTTTT
TRBJ2-7 | TRBD1 | TRBV7-9 | once | CASSLGQGSHEQYF | TGTGCCAGCAGCTTGGGACAGGGTTCCCACGAGCAGTACTTC
TRBJ1-2 | - | TRBV7-2 | few | CASSLVRGYSFYGYTF | TGTGCCAGCAGCTTAGTCAGGGGATATAGCTTCTATGGCTACACCTTC
TRBJ1-1 | - | TRBV19 | - | CASLTPQDEAFF | TGTGCCAGTCTAACCCCGCAGGATGAAGCTTTCTTT
TRBJ2-7 | - | TRBV7-2 | - | CASSLGSGLYEQYF | TGTGCCAGCAGCTTAGGTTCGGGACTCTACGAGCAGTACTTC
TRBJ1-2 | TRBD1 | TRBV10-3 | - | CAISALGQGASGYTF | TGTGCCATCAGTGCCCTGGGACAGGGGGCAAGTGGCTACACCTTC
TRBJ2-1 | - | TRBV7-3 | - | CASSGDRNNEQFF | TGTGCCAGCAGCGGAGACAGGAACAATGAGCAGTTCTTC
TRBJ1-1 | - | TRBV18 | - | CASSPLPRNTEAFF | TGTGCCAGCTCACCACTCCCCAGGAACACTGAAGCTTTCTTT
TRBJ2-5 | TRBD2 | TRBV6-5 | - | CASRSTSAQETQYF | TGTGCCAGCAGATCAACTAGCGCCCAAGAGACCCAGTACTTC
TRBJ2-7 | TRBD2 | TRBV28 | once | CASSPGLAGGHEQYF | TGTGCCAGCAGCCCTGGACTAGCGGGAGGCCACGAGCAGTACTTC
TRBJ2-5 | - | TRBV7-6 | - | CASSLSRGETQYF | TGTGCCAGCAGCTTATCTCGGGGAGAGACCCAGTACTTC
TRBJ2-5 | TRBD1 | TRBV5-1 | - | CASSLGQGVKTQYF | TGCGCCAGCAGCTTGGGGCAGGGGGTCAAGACCCAGTACTTC
TRBJ1-1 | - | TRBV5-6 | - | CASSLNGDTEAFF | TGTGCCAGCAGCTTGAACGGGGACACTGAAGCTTTCTTT
TRBJ2-1 | - | TRBV18 | few | CASSPQRDEQFF | TGTGCCAGCTCACCTCAGCGGGATGAGCAGTTCTTC
TRBJ2-2 | TRBD2 | TRBV7-2 | - | CASSLSAGGRTGELFF | TGTGCCAGCAGCTTATCCGCGGGAGGGCGGACCGGGGAGCTGTTTTTT
TRBJ2-1 | - | TRBV19 | - | CASSISYNEQFF | TGTGCCAGTAGTATTAGTTACAATGAGCAGTTCTTC
TRBJ2-1 | TRBD2 | TRBV7-2 | - | CASSFGAGGLRNEQFF | TGTGCCAGCAGCTTCGGAGCGGGGGGGCTACGCAATGAGCAGTTCTTC
TRBJ1-1 | TRBD1 | TRBV5-6 | few | CASSLGRGPKAFF | TGTGCCAGCAGCTTGGGCAGGGGGCCCAAAGCTTTCTTT
TRBJ1-1 | - | TRBV13 | - | CASSLRAGRGSEAFF | TGTGCCAGCAGCTTACGGGCGGGCAGGGGATCTGAAGCTTTCTTT
TRBJ2-2 | - | TRBV18 | - | CASSPRGSNTGELFF | TGTGCCAGCTCACCACGAGGGTCTAACACCGGGGAGCTGTTTTTT
TRBJ2-3 | TRBD2 | TRBV29-1 | - | CSARPGPGLAGGDTQYF | TGCAGCGCCAGACCTGGACCCGGTCTAGCGGGAGGAGATACGCAGTATTTT
TRBJ2-2 | TRBD1 | TRBV6-5 | - | CASRRTGNTGELFF | TGTGCCAGCAGGCGGACAGGGAACACCGGGGAGCTGTTTTTT
TRBJ2-6 | - | TRBV9 | few | CASSGGSASGANVLTF | TGTGCCAGCAGCGGAGGGTCAGCGTCTGGGGCCAACGTCCTGACTTTC
TRBJ1-2 | - | TRBV18 | - | CASSPQQAPGNGYTF | TGTGCCAGCTCACCACAACAGGCTCCAGGGAATGGCTACACCTTC
TRBJ2-7 | - | TRBV2 | - | CASTEGGGYSYEQYF | TGTGCCAGCACGGAAGGGGGAGGGTACTCCTACGAGCAGTACTTC
TRBJ1-1 | - | TRBV6-5 | - | CASSYDWFNTEAFF | TGTGCCAGCAGTTACGACTGGTTCAACACTGAAGCTTTCTTT
TRBJ1-1 | - | TRBV15 | - | CATSRAGLGGVEAFF | TGTGCCACCAGCAGAGCAGGGCTAGGTGGGGTGGAAGCTTTCTTT
TRBJ1-2 | TRBD1 | TRBV6-5 | - | CASSTRTGGGYTF | TGTGCCAGCAGTACCCGGACAGGTGGGGGCTACACCTTC
TRBJ2-1 | - | TRBV4-3 | - | CASSQGIGVHNEQFF | TGCGCCAGCAGCCAGGGAATAGGGGTCCACAATGAGCAGTTCTTC
TRBJ2-7 | TRBD2 | TRBV9 | - | CASSGGRSGGPLDEQYF | TGTGCCAGCAGCGGGGGGAGAAGCGGGGGGCCCTTGGACGAGCAGTACTTC
TRBJ2-3 | TRBD1 | TRBV6-4 | once | CATQDDRETDTQYF | TGTGCCACCCAAGACGACAGGGAAACAGATACGCAGTATTTT
TRBJ2-1 | - | TRBV4-3 | - | CASSLRGGLPYNEQFF | TGCGCCAGCAGCCTACGCGGGGGCCTGCCCTACAATGAGCAGTTCTTC
TRBJ1-3 | TRBD1 | TRBV5-6 | - | CASSITGASGNTIYF | TGTGCCAGCAGCATTACAGGGGCGAGTGGAAACACCATATATTTT
TRBJ2-3 | - | TRBV5-5 | - | CASSSVTDTQYF | TGTGCCAGCAGCTCCGTCACAGATACGCAGTATTTT
TRBJ2-7 | - | TRBV5-1 | - | CASSFLHSYEQYF | TGCGCCAGCAGCTTTCTACACAGCTACGAGCAGTACTTC
TRBJ2-2 | TRBD1 | TRBV7-3 | few | CASSPLTGSTGELFF | TGTGCCAGCAGCCCACTGACAGGGAGCACCGGGGAGCTGTTTTTT
TRBJ2-7 | TRBD2 | TRBV5-6 | - | CASRYGGRYEQYF | TGTGCCAGCAGGTATGGCGGGAGATACGAGCAGTACTTC
TRBJ1-2 | TRBD1 | TRBV18 | - | CASSPGQGAVQGYGYTF | TGTGCCAGCTCACCAGGCCAGGGGGCGGTTCAGGGCTATGGCTACACCTTC
TRBJ2-5 | - | TRBV5-1 | - | CASSLRGYEETQYF | TGCGCCAGCAGCTTAAGAGGGTATGAAGAGACCCAGTACTTC
TRBJ2-5 | TRBD2 | TRBV7-2 | once | CASSRTRGEGETQYF | TGTGCCAGCAGCCGAACTCGCGGGGAGGGAGAGACCCAGTACTTC
TRBJ2-2 | TRBD2 | TRBV10-2 | - | CASSGGGTGELFF | TGCGCCAGCAGCGGGGGGGGGACCGGGGAGCTGTTTTTT
TRBJ2-1 | TRBD2 | TRBV5-1 | - | CASSLDTAGDYNEQFF | TGCGCCAGCAGCTTGGATACAGCGGGGGATTACAATGAGCAGTTCTTC
TRBJ2-2 | - | TRBV2 | - | CASSEVLLGVANTGELFF | TGTGCCAGCAGTGAAGTCTTGTTAGGGGTCGCGAACACCGGGGAGCTGTTTTTT
TRBJ1-2 | TRBD1 | TRBV6-6 | - | CASSDRVGYGYTF | TGTGCCAGCTCGGACAGGGTAGGGTATGGCTACACCTTC
TRBJ2-4 | - | TRBV5-6 | - | CASSLIPKNIQYF | TGTGCCAGCAGCCTTATTCCCAAAAACATTCAGTACTTC
TRBJ2-5 | - | TRBV9 | once | CASSAHDQETQYF | TGTGCCAGCAGCGCCCATGACCAAGAGACCCAGTACTTC
TRBJ2-7 | TRBD1 | TRBV7-7 | - | CASSLTRGRGQYF | TGTGCCAGCAGCCTTACCAGGGGGCGCGGGCAGTACTTC
TRBJ1-6 | TRBD1 | TRBV20-1 | - | CSARDRGHLHF | TGCAGTGCGCGCGACAGGGGTCACCTCCACTTT
TRBJ2-1 | TRBD2 | TRBV11-2 | - | CASSLDAGLAGLQFF | TGTGCCAGCAGCTTAGATGCTGGACTAGCGGGACTGCAGTTCTTC
TRBJ2-5 | TRBD2 | TRBV5-1 | - | CASSLAGGAARETQYF | TGCGCCAGCAGCTTGGCGGGAGGGGCGGCGAGGGAGACCCAGTACTTC
TRBJ1-3 | TRBD1 | TRBV4-3 | - | CASSPGTGSGNTIYF | TGCGCCAGCAGCCCCGGGACAGGCTCTGGAAACACCATATATTTT
TRBJ2-7 | - | TRBV6-5 | once | CASSFTPIVQGRQYF | TGTGCCAGCAGTTTTACCCCGATTGTCCAGGGAAGGCAGTACTTC
TRBJ1-2 | - | TRBV9 | - | CASSVVGGWGYTF | TGTGCCAGCAGCGTAGTGGGAGGGTGGGGCTACACCTTC
TRBJ1-6 | - | TRBV18 | - | CASSRKADSGSPLHF | TGTGCCAGCTCACGAAAGGCGGACAGCGGTTCACCCCTCCACTTT
TRBJ2-7 | - | TRBV9 | - | CASSVRGTLTSLSGEQYF | TGTGCCAGCAGCGTACGGGGGACGTTGACTAGTCTGTCCGGCGAGCAGTACTTC
TRBJ2-3 | TRBD2 | TRBV7-7 | - | CASSDGLAGTDTQYF | TGTGCCAGCAGCGACGGACTAGCTGGGACAGATACGCAGTATTTT
TRBJ2-1 | - | TRBV7-9 | few | CASSSGGSRLGEQFF | TGTGCCAGCAGCTCAGGTGGTTCCAGGTTGGGTGAGCAGTTCTTC
TRBJ1-4 | TRBD1 | TRBV2 | few | CASSRDRVNEKLFF | TGTGCCAGCAGTAGGGACAGAGTAAATGAAAAACTGTTTTTT